This T cell receptor (beta chain) was sequenced in a study of blood T cell repertoires in COVID-19 (dated by TCRdb to 2018 to 2020). General notes on the study: Collaborator samples came from the United States, Italy and Spain and covered acute and convalescent phases of COVID-19. Subjects who had been exposed to COVID-19, were actively infected with it, or had recovered from it provided the deeply sampled blood TCRbeta repertoires that made up the dataset. Sample metadata almost always included a de-identified subject ID, COVID-19 status, age in years and sex. Where HLA class I and class II types were available, the types were taken from metadata supplied by the sample provider, not from assay-based typing. The samples were drawn from two sources: the first 160 participants of the ongoing ImmuneRACE study, and over 950 subjects contributed by 6 global collaborators. The material from the prospective study consisted of cDNA or gDNA derived from T cells, B-cell-depleted T cells, or PBMCs. The repertoires were released in a freely available public database intended as a resource for research on the immune response to SARS-CoV-2. The paper as a whole reports these results and caveats: How much clinical and demographic metadata was included differed by source and by participant, and the metadata was provided uncurated.

The V and J ends are trimmed by 1 base and 4 bases, leaving 19 bases between them. The CDR3 has 17 amino acids, counting the end cysteine and phenylalanine. The sequence is cut down to CDR3 DNA, 51 bases in frame from base 1. From the germline V gene, CDR1 is SGHDN and CDR2 is FVKESK. Points on this clone: The specificity of this receptor is unknown. Base qualities are not provided; no much larger clone lies one nucleotide away.

One collaborating source in Seattle enrolled patients while the patients were actively infected and followed the patients over time throughout the course of disease. Each collaborating institution followed its own protocols to collect whole blood in K2EDTA tubes. For TCRbeta analysis, collaborator samples were shipped as frozen whole blood, as isolated PBMCs, or as DNA extracted from either sample type. The immunoSEQ Assay, a bias-controlled multiplex PCR, was used to amplify TCRbeta CDR3 regions from genomic DNA. For the original study's pipeline: Nucleated cell counts per sample were estimated from amplification of reference gene primers within the assay. To quantify the absolute abundance of each unique TCRbeta CDR3 rearrangement, sequence reads were collapsed and filtered. For each sample, productive Simpson clonality was calculated as the square root of Simpson's diversity index across productive rearrangements. Held by TCRdb, this immuneACCESS table contains in-frame sequences only and omits some clones. Under half of the omission traces to an unresolved V gene where checked; the cause of the rest is unknown. That table furnishes V, J and clone size, whereas the DNA furnished D and trimming. Within this sample are a few hundred thousand clones, with roughly 90% of them counted one time only. The ten largest clones take up roughly 2.9% of the sample.

The sample was peripheral blood. The chain couples TRBV14 to TRBJ1-2, with TRBD1 tentatively as D gene (6 bases match). This receptor was taken from a young woman with COVID-19, enrolled during active disease. The DNA sequence is as follows: TGTGCCAGCAGCCAAGTTCCGATCAAAGACAGGCCCTATGGCTACACCTTC. It translates as CASSQVPIKDRPYGYTF.